The next 5 T cell receptor beta chains were all read from a single sample in a study of blood T cell repertoires in COVID-19. TCRdb keeps only in-frame clones here, not all; method: immunoSEQ multiplex PCR. The repertoire includes about 75,000 clones, 79% of them detected once, and approximately 5% sits in the top ten. Sequences were obtained from peripheral blood. These receptors were collected from a woman of 80 years or more with active or convalescent COVID-19.

This clone was recorded at least ten times. This chain joins TRBV11-3 and TRBJ2-2; 8 bases fit TRBD1. The CDR3 has 14 amino acids. V shed 4 bases, J shed 4 bases, and the junction held 2 bases outside the gene matches. CDR1 and CDR2 (germline): SGHNT, YENEEA. CDR3 sequence reads: CASSSTGGTGELFF. CDR3 in DNA: TGTGCCAGCAGCTCTACAGGGGGCACCGGGGAGCTGTTTTTT.

This clone was detected a few times. The chain recombines TRBV5-3 with TRBJ1-4, with D possibly being TRBD1 (6 bases). TRBV5-3 is sorted into the ORF group, with uncertain function. V was clipped by 4 bases and J by 4 bases, with 14 bases between them. This CDR3 has 15 amino acids. The CDR3: CARSGPGECNEKLFF. Here the CDR3 DNA reads TGTGCCAGAAGCGGCCCAGGGGAGTGTAATGAAAAACTGTTTTTT.

The chain joins TRBV4-3 to TRBJ2-3; 7 bases match TRBD1. Germline V gene sequence: CDR1 LGHNA, CDR2 YSLEER. V lost 1 base, J lost 7 bases, and 8 bases stayed unmatched. The CDR3 extends over 15 amino acids. For the CDR3, the DNA is TGCGCCAGCAGCCAAGGACAGGGAATGGGGAATACGCAGTATTTT. Protein sequence: CASSQGQGMGNTQYF.

The rearrangement joins TRBV28 to TRBJ1-1; D remains unclear. Germline V gene data show CDR1 as MDHEN and CDR2 as SYDVKM. The length of the CDR3 is 13 residues. V dropped 6 bases and J dropped 0 bases, with 8 bases sitting between them. The CDR3 DNA follows: TGTGCCAGCAGGGCATCGATGAACACTGAAGCTTTCTTT. It specifies CASRASMNTEAFF. Using reference TRBV28 and TRBJ1-1 for the parts outside the CDR3, the full variable domain is DVKVTQSSRYLVKRTGEKVFLECVQDMDHENMFWYRQDPGLGLRLIYFSYDVKMKEKGDIPEGYSVSREKKERFSLILESASTNQTSMYLCASRASMNTEAFFGQGTRLTVV.

This clone was observed a handful of times. V gene TRBV10-1 combines with J gene TRBJ2-1; D might be TRBD1 (6 bases). Germline V gene lookup returns CDR1 WNHNN and CDR2 SYGVQD (reference sequence). The V and J ends lost 5 bases and 7 bases respectively, with 9 bases between them. This CDR3 contains 12 residues. CDR3 in DNA: TGCGCCAGCAGTCACCAGGGGAATGAGCAGTTCTTC. Protein: CASSHQGNEQFF.